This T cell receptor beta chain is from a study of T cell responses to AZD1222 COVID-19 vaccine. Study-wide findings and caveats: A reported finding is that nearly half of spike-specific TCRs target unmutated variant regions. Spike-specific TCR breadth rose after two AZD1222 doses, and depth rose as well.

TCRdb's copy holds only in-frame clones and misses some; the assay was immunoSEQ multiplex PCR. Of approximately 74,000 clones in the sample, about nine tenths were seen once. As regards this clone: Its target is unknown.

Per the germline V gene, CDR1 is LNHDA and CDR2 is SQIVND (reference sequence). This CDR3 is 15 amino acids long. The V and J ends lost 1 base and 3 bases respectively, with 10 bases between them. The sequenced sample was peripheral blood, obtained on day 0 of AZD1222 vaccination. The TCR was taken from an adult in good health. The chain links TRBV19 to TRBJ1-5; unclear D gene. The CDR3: CASSIAGGVNQPQHF. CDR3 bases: TGTGCCAGTAGTATAGCGGGCGGTGTCAATCAGCCCCAGCATTTT.